This T cell receptor beta chain was observed in a study of Graves' ophthalmopathy and Graves' hyperthyroidism. Findings and limits, study-wide: In separating ophthalmopathy from stable hyperthyroidism, a 13-signature model achieved 85% to 90% sensitivity and around 80% specificity. Ophthalmopathy progression was predicted with 55% to 71% sensitivity and roughly 72% specificity.

The CDR3 loop spans 16 amino acids. From germline, CDR1 is SGHDN and CDR2 FVKESK. The V gene lost 1 base and the J gene lost 6 bases, with 18 bases spanning the gap. Thyroid ultrasound, orbital computed tomography, TRAb, serum thyroxine and clinical symptoms formed the basis of diagnosis. This clonotype was found many times. What it binds is unknown. Amplified TCR beta CDR3 regions were obtained using RNA transcripts as template. HTBI primers primed a first-round RT-PCR, and a second-round multiplex PCR followed. TCRdb reprocessed the multiplex PCR reads with MiXCR, giving one entry per CDR3 protein. This sample has around 590,000 distinct CDR3 sequences, with about 35% found just once.

The genes are TRBV14 and TRBJ1-1, with D possibly matching TRBD1 (5 bases). Sequenced material: peripheral blood or thyroid tissue (not recorded which). The TCR comes from an adult man with Graves' hyperthyroidism. In nucleotides, the CDR3 is TGTGCCAGCAGCCAAGGAGAAACAGGTGTAGCCGCTGAAGCTTTCTTT. Translating gives CASSQGETGVAAEAFF.